These 21 T cell receptor beta chains came from one sample sequenced in a study of blood T cell repertoires in COVID-19. This table comes from immunoSEQ multiplex PCR, and its TCRdb copy is limited to in-frame clones, with some not included. The sample lists 55,000 to 75,000 clones, about 87% occurring once. The sample consisted of peripheral blood. These receptors all come from a human donor with active COVID-19. The donor label of this sample is uncertain.

This chain uses TRBV14 with TRBJ2-1, with TRBD2 identical over 7 bases. Trimming cost V 9 bases and J 12 bases; bases outside gene matches: 11. The CDR3 totals 12 residues. Germline V CDR1 and CDR2: SGHDN, FVKESK. CDR3: CARQNRAGPQFF. The CDR3 nucleotides are TGTGCCAGGCAGAATAGAGCGGGGCCGCAGTTCTTC.

The chain links TRBV5-1 to TRBJ1-1, with D maybe TRBD1 (6 bases). Germline CDR1 and CDR2: SGHRS and YFSETQ. The CDR3 is made up of 15 amino acids. The germline V and J ends were trimmed by 0 bases and 1 base, with 10 bases remaining between them. The CDR3: CASSLAAGANTEAFF. The CDR3 DNA follows: TGCGCCAGCAGCTTGGCCGCAGGGGCGAACACTGAAGCTTTCTTT.

The genes are TRBV5-6 and TRBJ2-5; TRBD1 aligns across 8 bases. J lost 1 base, V lost 2 bases, and 4 bases had no gene match. Germline V lookup: CDR1 SGHDT, CDR2 YYEEEE. The CDR3 consists of 15 residues. This CDR3 is CASSFRDRSQETQYF. The CDR3 region has the DNA TGTGCCAGCAGCTTCCGGGACAGGAGCCAAGAGACCCAGTACTTC.

This chain uses TRBV19 with TRBJ2-3, with D possibly being TRBD2 (6 bases). The germline V and J ends were trimmed by 4 bases and 4 bases, with 15 bases remaining between them. The CDR3 consists of 15 residues. Germline-derived CDR1 and CDR2 are LNHDA and SQIVND (reference sequence). The CDR3 DNA reads TGTGCCAGTAGTACCCAGCGGGCGGGGTCAGATACGCAGTATTTT. It translates to CASSTQRAGSDTQYF.

This chain links TRBV18 with TRBJ2-3; 10 bases are shared with TRBD2. Germline V gene sequence: CDR1 KGHSH, CDR2 LQKENI. Unmatched junction bases numbered 3, after V lost 0 bases and J lost 3 bases. This CDR3 has 16 amino acids. The CDR3 DNA follows: TGTGCCAGCTCACCACCGCGGACTAGCGGAACAGATACGCAGTATTTT. This codes for CASSPPRTSGTDTQYF.

The rearrangement joins TRBV6-5 to TRBJ2-1, with 8 nucleotides matching TRBD2. V lost 5 bases to trimming and J lost 4 bases; unmatched junction nucleotides: 4. Germline V CDR1 and CDR2: MNHEY, SVGAGI. CDR3 length: 14 amino acids. The CDR3 protein is CASSISGTYNEQFF. The CDR3, as DNA: TGTGCCAGCAGTATTAGCGGGACATACAATGAGCAGTTCTTC.

This clone was observed a few times. The chain combines TRBV11-2 with TRBJ2-7, with 7 bases identical to TRBD2. In germline, CDR1 is SGHAT, CDR2 FQNNGV. This CDR3 comprises 15 residues. V gave up 8 bases and J gave up 2 bases; unmatched junction bases: 12. CDR3 bases: TGTGCCAGCGGAGCCGTGAGAGGGAGGGCCTACGAGCAGTACTTC. This codes for CASGAVRGRAYEQYF. Full variable domain (missing parts from reference TRBV11-2 and TRBJ2-7): EAGVAQSPRYKIIEKRQSVAFWCNPISGHATLYWYQQILGQGPKLLIQFQNNGVVDDSQLPKDRFSAERLKGVDSTLKIQPAKLEDSAVYLCASGAVRGRAYEQYFGPGTRLTVT.

V gene TRBV9 combines with J gene TRBJ2-1, with D possibly matching TRBD1 (7 bases). Germline lookup yields CDR1 SGDLS and CDR2 YYNGEE. V was cut by 4 bases and J by 3 bases, with 26 bases left in between. The CDR3 extends over 19 amino acids. The CDR3 protein is CASSPTGGQPANRYNEQFF. CDR3 sequence (DNA): TGTGCCAGCAGCCCGACCGGGGGACAGCCAGCCAACCGCTACAATGAGCAGTTCTTC.

The gene calls are TRBV6-6 and TRBJ1-6, with 10 nucleotides matching TRBD1. The V gene's germline CDR1 is MNHNY and CDR2 SVGAGI (reference sequence). The CDR3 is made up of 16 amino acids. The V and J ends lost 5 bases and 4 bases, in that order; junction bases with no gene match: 5. DNA for the CDR3: TGTGCCAGCAGTCCCCGGACAGGGGGTTATAATTCACCCCTCCACTTT. Its translation is CASSPRTGGYNSPLHF.

The V gene is TRBV9, the J gene TRBJ1-2; 9 positions agree with TRBD1. This CDR3 has 17 amino acids. CDR1 is SGDLS, CDR2 YYNGEE, per germline. V lost 4 bases to trimming and J lost 0 bases; unmatched junction nucleotides: 10. Here the CDR3 reads CASSPWDRVEANYGYTF. The CDR3 DNA sequence: TGTGCCAGCAGCCCCTGGGACAGGGTAGAAGCTAACTATGGCTACACCTTC.

The rearrangement uses TRBV5-1 and TRBJ2-1; perhaps TRBD1 as D (5 bases). The V gene's germline CDR1 is SGHRS and CDR2 YFSETQ. This CDR3 is built from 13 residues. Trimming cost V 3 bases and J 6 bases, with 10 bases left between them. In DNA form, the CDR3 reads TGCGCCAGCAGCTGGGGCCCTGCCAATGAGCAGTTCTTC. Its protein product is CASSWGPANEQFF.

This clone has only a few counts. The chain has TRBV6-1 and TRBJ2-1, with a weak D call TRBD1 (6 bases). The CDR3 consists of 15 residues. Germline CDR1 is MNHNS and CDR2 is SASEGT. With 3 bases removed from V and 3 bases from J, the gap between germline ends came to 12 bases. The CDR3 region is CASSDRQELYNEQFF. Here the CDR3 DNA reads TGTGCCAGCAGTGATCGACAGGAGCTCTACAATGAGCAGTTCTTC.

The rearrangement uses TRBV2 and TRBJ1-6, with D perhaps matching TRBD1 (6 bases). CDR1 and CDR2 from the germline V gene are SNHLY and FYNNEI. CDR3 length: 15 amino acids. Trimming left V 3 bases short and J 10 bases short, with 16 bases between. DNA for the CDR3: TGTGCCAGCAGTGAGGAGTTAGGGGGAGCCTCACCCCTCCACTTT. Translated, it gives CASSEELGGASPLHF.

V and J are TRBV2 and TRBJ1-1, with D tentatively TRBD1 (6 bases). The CDR3 contains 14 residues. Germline V gene sequence: CDR1 SNHLY, CDR2 FYNNEI. The V gene lost 2 bases and the J gene lost 6 bases, with 13 bases spanning the gap. The CDR3 coding sequence is TGTGCCAGCAGTGAAACTCGGGGGGCGTCTGAAGCTTTCTTT. This codes for CASSETRGASEAFF.

The chain is built from TRBV5-4 and TRBJ1-1, with D perhaps TRBD1 (5 bases). The V end was cut by 4 bases, the J end by 6 bases, with 19 bases between. Germline lookup yields CDR1 SGHNT and CDR2 YYREEE (reference sequence). CDR3 length: 15 residues. The CDR3, as DNA: TGTGCCAGCAGCACTCGACAGACATCAACACCTGAAGCTTTCTTT. It translates to CASSTRQTSTPEAFF.

The chain has TRBV5-1 and TRBJ1-2; a weak D match, TRBD1 (6 bases). The CDR3 totals 15 residues. V was cut by 0 bases and J by 0 bases, with 9 bases left in between. CDR1 is SGHRS and CDR2 is YFSETQ in the germline V gene. The CDR3 protein is CASSLGDISNYGYTF. For the CDR3, the DNA is TGCGCCAGCAGCTTGGGGGACATCTCTAACTATGGCTACACCTTC.

This sequence joins TRBV18 and TRBJ2-7; TRBD1 matches 12 bases. Germline lookup yields CDR1 KGHSH and CDR2 LQKENI. The J segment lost 4 bases and the V segment lost 5 bases, leaving 6 bases of the junction unmatched. CDR3 length: 15 residues. Here the CDR3 DNA reads TGTGCCAGCTCAACCGGGACAGGGGGCGGATACGAGCAGTACTTC. It codes for CASSTGTGGGYEQYF.

The chain links TRBV5-1 to TRBJ1-1; no clear D. Per germline, CDR1 SGHRS and CDR2 YFSETQ. The V end lost 1 base, the J end lost 10 bases, and 17 bases lay between the germline ends. CDR3 size: 14 residues. The CDR3 DNA is TGCGCCAGCAGCTTGAAGTCCCCTGTCGAGGGAGCTTTCTTT. Its translation is CASSLKSPVEGAFF.

The chain uses TRBV28 and TRBJ2-5, with a possible D match to TRBD2 (5 bases). The V gene lost 8 bases and the J gene lost 2 bases, with 12 bases spanning the gap. This CDR3 is 13 amino acids long. From germline, CDR1 is MDHEN and CDR2 SYDVKM. Here the CDR3 DNA reads TGTGCCAGCCAAAGCGGAGGTCAAGAGACCCAGTACTTC. Protein sequence: CASQSGGQETQYF.

This clone was picked up a small number of times. The chain is built from TRBV11-2 and TRBJ2-2; maybe TRBD1 (6 bases). Trimming took off 1 base at V and 4 bases at J, with 13 bases between the two ends. The CDR3 has 16 residues. CDR1 and CDR2 (germline): SGHAT, FQNNGV. The CDR3 spells CASSLGRTAVTGELFF. CDR3 bases: TGTGCCAGCAGCTTAGGTCGGACAGCTGTCACCGGGGAGCTGTTTTTT.

The V and J genes are TRBV28 and TRBJ1-5; D ambiguous. In germline, CDR1 is MDHEN, CDR2 SYDVKM. The CDR3 extends over 15 amino acids. Trimming took off 3 bases at V and 2 bases at J, with 11 bases between the two ends. The CDR3 loop is CASSLWQEGNQPQHF. The CDR3 DNA sequence: TGTGCCAGCAGTTTGTGGCAGGAGGGCAATCAGCCCCAGCATTTT.